Presented here are 18 T cell receptor beta chains from one specimen sequenced in a study of T cell repertoires in cytomegalovirus infection. TCRdb fed the reads into MiXCR, producing one record per CDR3 protein. The repertoire holds about 260,000 distinct CDR3 sequences, with roughly 9.1% as singletons. The sequenced sample was PBMCs. The receptors here all came from a human donor in good health (CMV status not recorded). Some clones in this sample may be carry-over from other donors' samples.

The J gene is TRBJ1-5, the V gene TRBV7-9, with a tentative D call TRBD1 (5 bases). The V and J ends lost 3 bases and 7 bases respectively, with 13 bases between them. The CDR3 is 14 residues long. CDR1 is SEHNR, CDR2 FQNEAQ, per germline (reference sequence). CDR3 loop: CASSLAIDRQPQHF. In DNA, the CDR3 is TGTGCCAGCAGCTTGGCTATTGACAGACAGCCCCAGCATTTT.

Ten or more counts support this clonotype. The V and J genes are TRBV7-2 and TRBJ1-5; 10 bases map to TRBD1. Looked up from germline, CDR1 is SGHTA and CDR2 is FQGNSA. J was trimmed by 2 bases and V by 7 bases; bases with no gene match: 8. CDR3 size: 16 residues. The CDR3 bases are TGTGCCAGCATCACAAAAGGACAGGGGGGCAATCAGCCCCAGCATTTT. It yields the protein CASITKGQGGNQPQHF.

This clonotype has more than one count but fewer than ten. The CDR3 DNA sequence: TGTGCCAGTAGCTCACTGGGAGCTATGAACACTGAAGCTTTCTTT. Protein: CASSSLGAMNTEAFF. The chain combines TRBV19 with TRBJ1-1; D is uncertain. This CDR3 has 15 amino acids. Germline V gives CDR1 LNHDA, CDR2 SQIVND (reference sequence). The V end was cut by 6 bases, the J end by 0 bases, with 14 bases between.

The chain combines TRBV20-1 with TRBJ2-5; a weak D match, TRBD1 (6 bases). V was shortened by 3 bases and J by 4 bases, with 15 bases between the two germline ends. Germline CDR1 reads DFQATT; CDR2 reads SNEGSKA (reference sequence). The CDR3 loop spans 14 amino acids. The CDR3 region is CSASYYRELETQYF. CDR3 sequence (DNA): TGCAGTGCTAGTTACTACAGGGAGCTAGAGACCCAGTACTTC.

This clonotype was recorded a few times. This chain uses TRBV20-1 with TRBJ2-3; 9 bases match TRBD1. V lost 2 bases, J lost 5 bases, and 5 bases stayed unmatched. The CDR3 is 14 residues long. CDR1 is DFQATT, CDR2 SNEGSKA, per germline (reference sequence). This CDR3 reads CSARKQGAEDTQYF. The DNA for the CDR3 is TGCAGTGCTAGAAAACAGGGGGCAGAAGATACGCAGTATTTT.

This clonotype was counted only a few times. The V call is TRBV15, the J call TRBJ1-1, with 10 bases fitting TRBD1. Per germline, CDR1 LNHNV and CDR2 YYDKDF (reference sequence). This CDR3 region has 15 residues. V lost 5 bases to trimming and J lost 5 bases; unmatched junction nucleotides: 8. As DNA, the CDR3 is TGTGCCACCAGCCCCCGGACAGGGGGTAATACTGAAGCTTTCTTT. It yields the protein CATSPRTGGNTEAFF.

This clonotype was recorded at least ten times. The chain links TRBV7-2 to TRBJ2-3, with D unclear. There are 15 residues in the CDR3. V lost 1 base, J lost 0 bases, and 8 bases lay in between. CDR1 and CDR2 (germline): SGHTA, FQGNSA. CDR3 residues: CASSLDISSTDTQYF. The CDR3 DNA reads as TGTGCCAGCAGCTTAGACATATCTAGCACAGATACGCAGTATTTT. Based on the CDR3 plus reference TRBV7-2 and TRBJ2-3, the full variable domain is GAGVSQSPSNKVTEKGKDVELRCDPISGHTALYWYRQSLGQGLEFLIYFQGNSAPDKSGLPSDRFSAERTGGSVSTLTIQRTQQEDSAVYLCASSLDISSTDTQYFGPGTRLTVL.

A note on this clonotype: Because it lacks the conserved phenylalanine or tryptophan at the end, this CDR3 is likely a read error. The CDR3: CASSQAVASNEQFY. As DNA, the CDR3 is TGTGCCAGCAGCCAAGCAGTAGCGAGCAATGAGCAGTTCTAC. The V and J genes are TRBV3-1 and TRBJ2-1; D is possibly TRBD2 (5 bases). Trimming pared 1 base from V and 6 bases from J, leaving 10 bases between. The CDR3 runs to 14 residues. Germline CDR1 LGHDT, CDR2 YNNKEL (reference sequence).

At least ten counts were recorded for this clonotype. The rearrangement links TRBV29-1 to TRBJ2-5; D gene ambiguous. The germline V and J ends were trimmed by 4 bases and 4 bases, with 10 bases remaining between them. Germline V gene data show CDR1 as SQVTM and CDR2 as ANQGSEA. This CDR3 has 12 amino acids. The CDR3 sequence: CSVGPSGETQYF. CDR3 in DNA: TGCAGCGTTGGCCCCTCGGGAGAGACCCAGTACTTC.

This clonotype was found a few times. The V gene is TRBV11-2, the J gene TRBJ2-7; D ambiguous. Trimming left V 3 bases short and J 1 base short, with 10 bases between. The CDR3 extends over 14 amino acids. Germline V gives CDR1 SGHAT, CDR2 FQNNGV. CDR3 sequence: CASSFSTPSYEQYF. The CDR3, as DNA: TGTGCCAGCAGCTTCTCGACGCCGTCCTACGAGCAGTACTTC. Variable domain in full (rest from reference TRBV11-2 and TRBJ2-7): EAGVAQSPRYKIIEKRQSVAFWCNPISGHATLYWYQQILGQGPKLLIQFQNNGVVDDSQLPKDRFSAERLKGVDSTLKIQPAKLEDSAVYLCASSFSTPSYEQYFGPGTRLTVT.

This clonotype was seen at least ten times. This CDR3 reads CASSLVLGLAYFHEQFF. The CDR3 DNA sequence: TGTGCCAGCAGCTTAGTCCTAGGACTAGCGTATTTCCATGAGCAGTTCTTC. This chain links TRBV7-6 with TRBJ2-1; the match to TRBD2 covers 9 bases. This CDR3 is built from 17 residues. The V gene end was trimmed by 1 base and the J gene end by 8 bases; junction bases not matched to a gene: 12. Germline V gives CDR1 SGHVS, CDR2 FNYEAQ. The full variable domain, its missing parts supplied by reference TRBV7-6 and TRBJ2-1, is GAGVSQSPRYKVTKRGQDVALRCDPISGHVSLYWYRQALGQGPEFLTYFNYEAQQDKSGLPNDRFSAERPEGSISTLTIQRTEQRDSAMYRCASSLVLGLAYFHEQFFGPGTRLTVL.

Many counts were recorded for this clonotype. The chain couples TRBV7-2 to TRBJ2-5; 9 bases align to TRBD1. The CDR3 consists of 14 residues. The V segment lost 5 bases and the J segment 3 bases; nucleotides outside the gene matches: 4. The germline CDR1 and CDR2 sequences are SGHTA and FQGNSA. Here the CDR3 DNA reads TGTGCCAGCAGCCCTGGGACAGGGAAAGAGACCCAGTACTTC. It codes for CASSPGTGKETQYF.

This clonotype was detected only a few times. The gene calls are TRBV7-8 and TRBJ2-1, with D perhaps TRBD1 or TRBD2 (5 bases each). CDR3 length: 16 amino acids. Germline-derived CDR1 and CDR2 are SGHVS and FQNEAQ. V lost 4 bases and J 0 bases, leaving 13 bases between the germline ends. The CDR3 protein is CASSSPGTASYNEQFF. For the CDR3, the DNA is TGTGCCAGCAGCTCCCCCGGGACGGCCTCCTACAATGAGCAGTTCTTC.

This clonotype came up a few times. V is TRBV7-2 and J is TRBJ2-3; no clear D. Germline CDR1 is SGHTA and CDR2 is FQGNSA. CDR3 size: 13 residues. V dropped 1 base and J dropped 7 bases, with 9 bases sitting between them. The DNA for the CDR3 is TGTGCCAGCAGCTTAGAGCTCCACCATACGCAGTATTTT. Its protein is CASSLELHHTQYF.

This clonotype was found a few times. The chain couples TRBV7-9 to TRBJ2-3; 9 positions agree with TRBD1. V lost 9 bases, J lost 6 bases, and 10 bases stayed unmatched. Germline CDR1 reads SEHNR; CDR2 reads FQNEAQ (reference sequence). The CDR3 covers 14 residues. CDR3 in DNA: TGTGCCAGGGGACAGGGAGGTTCAGTGGATACGCAGTATTTT. Its protein product is CARGQGGSVDTQYF. Supplemented by reference TRBV7-9 and TRBJ2-3, the full variable domain reads DTGVSQNPRHKITKRGQNVTFRCDPISEHNRLYWYRQTLGQGPEFLTYFQNEAQLEKSRLLSDRFSAERPKGSFSTLEIQRTEQGDSAMYLCARGQGGSVDTQYFGPGTRLTVL.

The V call is TRBV7-2, the J call TRBJ1-2; 7 bases are a match to TRBD1. This CDR3 comprises 15 residues. V lost 1 base, J lost 5 bases, and 7 bases stayed unmatched. Germline V gene sequence: CDR1 SGHTA, CDR2 FQGNSA. The CDR3 here is CASSLGSDRFYGYTF. CDR3 nucleotide sequence: TGTGCCAGCAGCTTAGGATCGGACAGGTTTTATGGCTACACCTTC.

DNA of the CDR3: TGTGCCAGCAGTTCCCCATGGGCGGGGGGTTTCAATGAGCAGTTCTTC. It specifies CASSSPWAGGFNEQFF. The chain joins TRBV28 to TRBJ2-1; 8 nucleotides match TRBD2. Germline CDR1 and CDR2: MDHEN and SYDVKM. The CDR3 runs to 16 residues. The ends lost 4 bases at V and 6 bases at J; junction bases unmatched: 11.

The V and J genes are TRBV20-1 and TRBJ1-5, with a tentative D call TRBD1 (6 bases). The CDR3 length is 14 residues. The V end lost 7 bases, the J end lost 1 base, and 14 bases lay between the germline ends. Per the germline V gene, CDR1 is DFQATT and CDR2 is SNEGSKA (reference sequence). For the CDR3, the DNA is TGCAGTGTACAGGGCTTACTCAGCAATCAGCCCCAGCATTTT. This encodes CSVQGLLSNQPQHF.